The clone carrying this T cell receptor beta chain was found once. Participant-given clinical history determined each cohort assignment. The sample originates from a study of blood T cell repertoires in COVID-19. Sequenced by immunoSEQ multiplex PCR; TCRdb stores in-frame clones only, minus some. The table shows fewer than 250,000 clones, with 81% occurring only once. The clonotype comes from a woman aged 50 to 60 with acute COVID-19. The sequenced sample was PBMCs or T cells enriched from blood (not recorded which).

CDR3: CASILFRTGTVNFLNTGELFF. The CDR3 DNA reads as TGTGCCAGCATCCTCTTCCGAACCGGGACTGTTAACTTCTTGAACACCGGGGAGCTGTTTTTT. This chain connects TRBV2 to TRBJ2-2, with D possibly matching TRBD2 (6 bases). Germline V gene data show CDR1 as SNHLY and CDR2 as FYNNEI. CDR3 length: 21 amino acids. Trimming removed 7 bases from V and 1 base from J, with 31 bases in between.